This TCR beta chain was documented in a study of molecular identifiers for immune sequencing clone quantification listed by TCRdb under 2018. For the study in its entirety: For a replicate experiment, the RNA from either approximately 20,000 or 100,000 naive CD8 T cells was divided into five aliquots, and four of those aliquots went on to sequencing. CD8 T cells were used in a methods study to benchmark molecular-identifier clustering-based TCR repertoire sequencing (MIDCIRS) and TCR RNA copy counting.

Study-wide findings and limitations: Spiked-in Jurkat TCR RNA equal to a single cell's worth was reported to be detectable even within one million naive CD8 T cells. In CMV-specific effector cells, clones with more than 20 RNA copies accounted for over 97% of molecules, whereas in naive cells such clones accounted for under 1%. When barcode sub-clustering was left out, chimeric consensus sequences inflated TCR diversity, with chimeras reaching as high as 47%. The sizes of highly expanded clones could end up underestimated when identical TCR molecules share a barcode. Modeling indicated 2.5 to 3.5 TCR RNA copies recovered per cell, compared with around 11 by digital PCR, which implies a capture efficiency of approximately 30%. Spiked-in Jurkat TCR RNA (around 9 copies' worth), which is not part of the donor repertoire, was contained in the naive libraries.

Naive CD8 T cell libraries were made from 20,000 to 1,000,000 sorted cells using 10%, 30% or 50% of purified RNA. Naive CD8 T cells were FACS-sorted as CD8+CD4-CCR7+CD45RA+ on a BD FACSAria II into RLT Plus buffer. Detection sensitivity was tested by spiking Jurkat RNA equal to roughly nine TCR copies' worth into samples containing about 17,000-1,000,000 naive CD8 T cells. Enrichment of CD8 T cells was done with RosetteSep CD8+ T Cell Enrichment Cocktail plus Ficoll-Paque, and ACK red cell lysis came afterward. Of note for this clonotype: No cognate antigen has been identified for it. The record has no base qualities; no much larger clone is one base away.

The germline V gene (reference sequence) yields LNHNV for CDR1 and YYDKDF for CDR2. Relative to germline, V is missing 0 bases and J is missing 2 bases, with 7 bases of the junction outside any gene match. Spanning cysteine to phenylalanine, the CDR3 consists of 17 amino acids. CDR3 DNA is the only sequence kept; it has 51 bases, read in frame from the first base. The receptor library was made with PCR. These reads were obtained on an Illumina HiSeq 4000. Bulk TCR libraries were made following a previously described method, with the TCR primers given in Table S5. Total RNA was purified with the Qiagen AllPrep DNA/RNA kit. Before analysis, reads from multiple sequencing runs of the same library were pooled. The original pipeline was this. Reads were retained only if the reads had an exact TCR constant sequence, and the retained reads were trimmed to 150 nt and grouped according to their 12-nt molecular barcodes. Within each barcode group, reads were sub-clustered at a 15% Levenshtein threshold, and quality-weighted consensus sequences were built per RNA molecule. Non-functional sequences were filtered out, along with any lower-count sequence sitting one edit away from another sequence. On the basis of fitting two negative binomial distributions, barcode sub-clusters with fewer than 20% of the maximum read count were discarded. The raw public data were reprocessed by TCRdb itself: fastp quality trimming at Q25, MiXCR clonotype calling, in-frame beta chains only. Each CDR3 protein appears once, grouped with its most common genes and DNA. These V and J calls originate from TCRdb's pipeline instead of the authors' own analysis. In this sample the table shows hundreds of thousands of distinct CDR3 sequences, about 20% of which occur a single time. The ten most abundant clones make up roughly 0.83% of the sample.

The chain was built from TRBV15 and TRBJ2-1, and 7 bases in between align with TRBD2. This clonotype was obtained from a human donor in good health. Some libraries in this study had Jurkat cell RNA spiked in. What was sequenced was naive CD8+ T cells from blood, with Jurkat cell RNA spiked in. The cell subset or site label for this specimen denotes: FACS-sorted CD8+CD4-CCR7+CD45RA+ naive T cells. The DNA sequence reads TGTGCCACCAGCAGAGATCTGACTAGCTCCCCCTACAATGAGCAGTTCTTC. It is translated as CATSRDLTSSPYNEQFF.